This T cell receptor beta chain was identified in a study of T cell repertoires in aging, cancer and after chemotherapy. TCR beta rearrangements were amplified from peripheral blood genomic DNA. The CDR3 is made up of 11 amino acids. Germline CDR1 SQVTM, CDR2 ANQGSEA. A mixed TRB-A/B primer pool amplified rearranged TRB by multiplex touch-down PCR. MiXCR, run by TCRdb on the multiplex PCR reads, gives a single entry per CDR3 protein. The table records under 1,500 distinct CDR3 sequences, under 30% of them present only once. Sequencing was done on a sample of blood. V is TRBV29-1 and J is TRBJ2-7; D is perhaps TRBD2 (5 bases). The end of the DNA aligns better with TRBJ2-5, so the J call may be wrong. This clonotype was sampled from a human donor with a solid tumor. CDR3 sequence (DNA): TGCAGCGTTGTTGGAGGAGAGACCCAGTACTTC. Protein sequence: CSVVGGETQYF.